This TCR beta chain stems from a study of blood T cell repertoires in COVID-19 (dated by TCRdb to between 2020 and 2021). Study-wide context: Collaborator samples came from the United States, Italy and Spain and covered acute and convalescent phases of COVID-19. The repertoires were made available in a free public database intended to serve as a resource for research on the immune response to SARS-CoV-2. Where available, HLA class I and class II types were taken from metadata supplied by the sample provider and were not determined by assay-based typing. Sample metadata almost always included a de-identified subject ID, COVID-19 status, age in years and sex. The prospective study material was composed of cDNA or gDNA derived from T cells, B-cell-depleted T cells, or PBMCs. The samples were drawn from the first 160 participants of the ongoing ImmuneRACE study and from 950 to 1,500 subjects provided by 6 global collaborators. Deeply sampled blood TCRbeta repertoires from subjects exposed to, actively infected with, or recovered from COVID-19 were included in the dataset.

TCRbeta CDR3 regions were amplified from genomic DNA using the immunoSEQ Assay, a bias-controlled multiplex PCR. The paper's data handling went like this. Within the assay, amplification of reference gene primers was used to estimate how many nucleated cells each sample contained. To quantify the absolute abundance of each unique TCRbeta CDR3 rearrangement, sequence reads were collapsed and filtered. For each sample, productive Simpson clonality was calculated by taking the square root of Simpson's diversity index across productive rearrangements. TCRdb mirrors the immuneACCESS table, restricted to in-frame sequences. Some clones are absent from its copies; in checked studies, under half trace to an unresolved V gene, and the reason for the others is unknown. That table gives V, J and clone size, and the DNA gave D and trimming. The sample profile shows about 300,000 clones; approximately 90% of them were found once. The ten biggest clones cover about 4.6% of the sample.

The paper as a whole reports these results and caveats: Clinical and demographic metadata were provided uncurated, with the amount varying by source and participant.

On this clone itself: This clone's antigen is unknown. No per-base quality is available; no much larger clone lies one base away.

Ends trimmed: V by 7 bases, J by 5 bases; bases unmatched to a gene: 8. The germline V gene supplies CDR1 ENHRY and CDR2 SYGVKD. Spanning cysteine to phenylalanine, the CDR3 consists of 14 amino acids. The retained sequence is limited to the CDR3, 42 bases, with the frame set at the first base. The collaborating institutions used their own protocols to collect whole blood in K2EDTA tubes. For TCRbeta analysis, collaborators shipped samples as frozen whole blood, isolated PBMCs, or DNA extracted from either of those sample types. This clonotype was obtained from a man between 35 and 55 years old with acute or convalescent COVID-19. The rearrangement joined TRBV10-3 to TRBJ2-1, and TRBD2 matches 7 of the central bases. Specimen: peripheral blood. This receptor carries the CDR3 CAITPGLSNNEQFF. The base sequence is TGTGCCATCACCCCGGGACTATCTAACAATGAGCAGTTCTTC.